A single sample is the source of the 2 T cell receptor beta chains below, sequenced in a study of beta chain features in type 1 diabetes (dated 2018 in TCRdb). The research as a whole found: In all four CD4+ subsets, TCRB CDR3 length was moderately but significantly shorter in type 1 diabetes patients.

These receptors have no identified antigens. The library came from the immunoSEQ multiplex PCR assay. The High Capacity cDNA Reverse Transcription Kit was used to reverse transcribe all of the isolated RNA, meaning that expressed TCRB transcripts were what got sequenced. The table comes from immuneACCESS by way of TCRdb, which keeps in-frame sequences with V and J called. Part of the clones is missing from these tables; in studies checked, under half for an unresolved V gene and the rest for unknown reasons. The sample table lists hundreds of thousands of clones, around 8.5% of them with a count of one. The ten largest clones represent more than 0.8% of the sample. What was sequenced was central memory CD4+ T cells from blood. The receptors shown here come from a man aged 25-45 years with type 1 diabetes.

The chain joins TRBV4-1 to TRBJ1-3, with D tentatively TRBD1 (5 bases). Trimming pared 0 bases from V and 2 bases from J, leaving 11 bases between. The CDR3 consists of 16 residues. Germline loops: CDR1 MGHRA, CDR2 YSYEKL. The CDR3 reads CASSQEGTMAGNTIYF. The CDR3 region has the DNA TGCGCCAGCAGCCAAGAGGGGACGATGGCTGGAAACACCATATATTTT.

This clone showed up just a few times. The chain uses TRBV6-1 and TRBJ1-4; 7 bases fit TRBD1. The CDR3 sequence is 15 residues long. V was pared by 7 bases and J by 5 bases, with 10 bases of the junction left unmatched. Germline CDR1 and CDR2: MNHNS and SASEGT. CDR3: CASNSRTGLNEKLFF. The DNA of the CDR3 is TGTGCCAGCAATTCACGGACAGGACTCAATGAAAAACTGTTTTTT.